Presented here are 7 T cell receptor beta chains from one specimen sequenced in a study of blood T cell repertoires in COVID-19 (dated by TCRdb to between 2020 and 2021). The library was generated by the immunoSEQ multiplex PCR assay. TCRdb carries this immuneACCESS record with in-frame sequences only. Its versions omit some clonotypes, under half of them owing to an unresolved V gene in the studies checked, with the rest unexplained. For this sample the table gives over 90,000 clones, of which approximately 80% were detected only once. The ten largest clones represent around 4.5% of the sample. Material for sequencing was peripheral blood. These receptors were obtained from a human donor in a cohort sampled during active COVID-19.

CDR3 coding DNA: TGTGCCACCAGTGATGCTACCGCCCCGGGCCAGGGGCAGTACTTC. This translates into CATSDATAPGQGQYF. The V call is TRBV24-1, the J call TRBJ2-7; the D gene is possibly TRBD1 (5 bases). The CDR3 length is 15 residues. CDR1 is KGHDR, CDR2 SFDVKD, per germline. Trimming removed 3 bases from V and 9 bases from J, with 20 bases in between.

The CDR3 DNA reads as TGCGCCAGCAGCCAGGAACCGGGACTACACGGTGAAGCTTTCTTT. This gives the protein CASSQEPGLHGEAFF. V and J are TRBV4-3 and TRBJ1-1, with D tentatively TRBD1 (5 bases). CDR3 length: 15 residues. The germline V and J ends were trimmed by 3 bases and 7 bases, with 18 bases remaining between them. Germline assignment: CDR1 LGHNA and CDR2 YSLEER.

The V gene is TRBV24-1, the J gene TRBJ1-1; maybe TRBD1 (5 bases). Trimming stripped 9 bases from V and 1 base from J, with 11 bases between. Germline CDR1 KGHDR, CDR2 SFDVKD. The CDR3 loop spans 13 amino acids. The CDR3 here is CATSGVRNTEAFF. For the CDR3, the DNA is TGTGCCACCTCGGGGGTCCGGAACACTGAAGCTTTCTTT.

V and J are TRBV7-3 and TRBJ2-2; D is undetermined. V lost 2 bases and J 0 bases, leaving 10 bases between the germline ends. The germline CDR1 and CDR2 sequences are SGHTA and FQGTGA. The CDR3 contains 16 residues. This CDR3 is CASSLLVTANTGELFF. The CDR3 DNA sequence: TGTGCCAGCAGCTTATTGGTAACAGCGAACACCGGGGAGCTGTTTTTT.

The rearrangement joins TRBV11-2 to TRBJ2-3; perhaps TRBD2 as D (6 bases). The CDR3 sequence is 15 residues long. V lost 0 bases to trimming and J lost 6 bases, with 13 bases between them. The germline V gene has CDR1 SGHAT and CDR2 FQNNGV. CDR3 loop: CASSLDLAGRDTQYF. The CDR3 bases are TGTGCCAGCAGCTTAGATCTGGCGGGACGGGATACGCAGTATTTT.

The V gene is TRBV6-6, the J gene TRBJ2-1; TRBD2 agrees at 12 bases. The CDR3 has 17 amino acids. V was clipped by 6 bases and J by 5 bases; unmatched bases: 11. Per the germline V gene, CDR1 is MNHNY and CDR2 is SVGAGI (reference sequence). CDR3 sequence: CASSRNPTSGRHNEQFF. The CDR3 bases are TGTGCCAGCAGCCGAAACCCGACTAGCGGGAGACACAATGAGCAGTTCTTC.

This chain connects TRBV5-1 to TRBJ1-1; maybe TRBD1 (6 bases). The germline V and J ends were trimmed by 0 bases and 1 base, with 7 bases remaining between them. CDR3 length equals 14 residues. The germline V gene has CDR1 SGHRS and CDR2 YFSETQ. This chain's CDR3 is CASSLEGQNTEAFF. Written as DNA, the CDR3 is TGCGCCAGCAGCTTGGAGGGACAGAACACTGAAGCTTTCTTT.